A single sample is the source of the 13 T cell receptor beta chains below, sequenced in a study of T cell responses to AZD1222 COVID-19 vaccine. Libraries were prepared by immunoSEQ multiplex PCR; TCRdb keeps only in-frame clonotypes and omits some of them. The table records around 120,000 clones, roughly 86% of them present only once. This sample comprised peripheral blood, obtained on day 0 of AZD1222 vaccination. These receptors originate from an adult in good health.

CDR3 protein: CASSLVSGTDYGYTF. The CDR3 DNA is TGTGCCAGCAGCCTCGTTTCCGGGACAGACTATGGCTACACCTTC. This chain links TRBV3-1 (or the pseudogene TRBV3-2) with TRBJ1-2, with 7 bases that match TRBD1. The CDR3 consists of 15 residues. Germline V CDR1 and CDR2: LGHDT, YNNKEL (reference sequence). After removal of 4 bases from V and 3 bases from J, the junction contained 8 bases not matched to a gene.

The table lists this clone with a few counts. The chain joins TRBV14 to TRBJ1-6; D ambiguous. The germline V gene encodes CDR1 SGHDN and CDR2 FVKESK. Trimming took 0 bases from V and 4 from J, leaving 13 bases between them. This CDR3 has 17 residues. The CDR3, as DNA: TGTGCCAGCAGCCAAGATGGCGGCAGCCGGTATAATTCACCCCTCCACTTT. This encodes CASSQDGGSRYNSPLHF.

The rearrangement links TRBV10-3 to TRBJ1-2; D call uncertain. CDR1 ENHRY and CDR2 SYGVKD come from the germline V gene. There are 15 residues in the CDR3. V dropped 3 bases and J dropped 8 bases, with 19 bases sitting between them. The CDR3 sequence is CAISEGGDSLEGYTF. The CDR3 DNA reads TGTGCCATCAGTGAAGGTGGCGATTCCCTAGAAGGCTACACCTTC.

This chain links TRBV19 with TRBJ1-2; 7 positions match TRBD1. Trimming at V came to 4 bases and at J to 4 bases, leaving 3 bases not matched to a gene. CDR3 size: 13 residues. CDR1 is LNHDA, CDR2 SQIVND, per germline (reference sequence). The CDR3 coding sequence is TGTGCCAGTAGTAACACAGGGGTCTATGGCTACACCTTC. Protein sequence: CASSNTGVYGYTF.

The J gene is TRBJ2-2, the V gene TRBV5-1; 10 bases map to TRBD2. V gave up 4 bases and J gave up 1 base; unmatched junction bases: 4. The germline gives CDR1 SGHRS, CDR2 YFSETQ. The CDR3 loop spans 16 amino acids. The CDR3 DNA sequence: TGCGCCAGCAGCCTCCGGACTAGCGGGAACACCGGGGAGCTGTTTTTT. Protein: CASSLRTSGNTGELFF.

This clone has just one count. This chain uses TRBV7-2 with TRBJ1-1, with D unclear. Germline loops: CDR1 SGHTA, CDR2 FQGNSA. The V gene lost 4 bases and the J gene lost 0 bases, with 12 bases spanning the gap. The CDR3 is 15 residues long. The CDR3 region is CASSSQSILNTEAFF. As DNA, the CDR3 is TGTGCCAGCAGCTCCCAATCTATATTGAACACTGAAGCTTTCTTT. Drawing the rest from reference TRBV7-2 and TRBJ1-1, the complete variable domain is GAGVSQSPSNKVTEKGKDVELRCDPISGHTALYWYRQSLGQGLEFLIYFQGNSAPDKSGLPSDRFSAERTGGSVSTLTIQRTQQEDSAVYLCASSSQSILNTEAFFGQGTRLTVV.

This clone was found a few times. V gene TRBV7-9 combines with J gene TRBJ2-2; D uncertain. The CDR3 is 14 amino acids. Between the trimmed V and J ends, which lost 1 base and 3 bases, there was a span of 6 bases. Germline CDR1 is SEHNR and CDR2 is FQNEAQ (reference sequence). In DNA, the CDR3 is TGTGCCAGCAGCTTAGGGTCCGACACCGGGGAGCTGTTTTTT. The encoded protein is CASSLGSDTGELFF.

In its sample, this clone was seen a few times. The chain recombines TRBV2 with TRBJ1-2, with 7 positions matching TRBD1. CDR1 and CDR2 (germline): SNHLY, FYNNEI. The trim removed 9 bases at V and 5 bases at J, leaving 12 bases unmatched. This CDR3 spans 14 amino acids. The CDR3 loop reads CARGPGQLFYGYTF. CDR3 DNA sequence: TGTGCCAGAGGCCCGGGACAGTTATTTTATGGCTACACCTTC.

This clone was picked up a small number of times. V gene TRBV18 combines with J gene TRBJ2-2; TRBD1 agrees at 8 bases. This CDR3 is 14 amino acids long. The junction had 4 bases not matched to a gene; V was cut back by 4 bases and J by 6 bases. Germline-derived CDR1 and CDR2 are KGHSH and LQKENI. The CDR3 sequence is CASSRQGASGELFF. CDR3 DNA sequence: TGTGCCAGCTCACGCCAGGGGGCGTCCGGGGAGCTGTTTTTT.

This rearrangement joins TRBV13 to TRBJ2-7, with TRBD2 identical over 8 bases. CDR1 is PRHDT, CDR2 FYEKMQ, per germline (reference sequence). V lost 5 bases to trimming and J lost 3 bases; unmatched junction nucleotides: 12. This CDR3 spans 16 amino acids. CDR3 nucleotide sequence: TGTGCCAGCAGCCAGCTTAGCGGGACCTCTAGCTACGAGCAGTACTTC. This sequence encodes CASSQLSGTSSYEQYF.

The chain recombines TRBV6-1 with TRBJ2-5, with TRBD2 identical over 14 bases. J gave up 5 bases and V 6 bases, and 8 bases lay outside the gene matches. The CDR3 is 16 amino acids. Germline V lookup: CDR1 MNHNS, CDR2 SASEGT. CDR3 nucleotides: TGTGCCAGCAGGGAAACGGGACTAGCGGGAGTCGAGACCCAGTACTTC. Amino acid sequence: CASRETGLAGVETQYF.

This clone was found once. The chain links TRBV28 to TRBJ2-7; 8 bases are shared with TRBD1. The CDR3 is 16 residues long. Germline CDR1 and CDR2: MDHEN and SYDVKM. J gave up 2 bases and V 5 bases, and 11 bases lay outside the gene matches. The CDR3 reads CASSPVRTGSTYEQYF. Written as DNA, the CDR3 is TGTGCCAGCAGTCCGGTACGGACAGGGTCTACCTACGAGCAGTACTTC.

The table lists this clone with a count of one. The chain combines TRBV7-2 with TRBJ2-7; 9 nucleotides match TRBD1. This CDR3 contains 15 residues. V lost 1 base to trimming and J lost 3 bases; unmatched junction nucleotides: 4. CDR1 and CDR2 (germline): SGHTA, FQGNSA. The CDR3 sequence is CASSLGGTGIYEQYF. The DNA of the CDR3 is TGTGCCAGCAGCTTAGGAGGGACAGGGATCTACGAGCAGTACTTC.